Below, 6 T cell receptor beta chains from the same sample are listed, as sequenced in a study of T cell responses to AZD1222 COVID-19 vaccine. Only in-frame clones appear in the TCRdb table, and some are missing; sequencing was by immunoSEQ multiplex PCR. The profile shows more than 55,000 clones, over 65% of them singletons. Source: peripheral blood, taken 28 days after the second AZD1222 dose. These receptors came from an adult who received the AZD1222 COVID-19 vaccine.

CDR3 sequence (DNA): TGTGCCAGCAGTCAAGACGGGGGATGGAACACTGAAGCTTTCTTT. Translated: CASSQDGGWNTEAFF. The chain combines TRBV25-1 with TRBJ1-1; TRBD1 is a possible D gene (5 bases). CDR1 is MGHDK and CDR2 is SYGVNS in the germline V gene. The V gene lost 5 bases and the J gene lost 1 base, with 14 bases spanning the gap. The CDR3 spans 15 residues.

This clone showed up just once. The chain combines TRBV30 with TRBJ1-4; the match to TRBD1 covers 8 bases. The length of the CDR3 is 14 residues. Germline loops: CDR1 GTSNPN, CDR2 SVGIG (reference sequence). The J segment lost 8 bases and the V segment lost 4 bases, leaving 9 bases of the junction unmatched. As DNA, the CDR3 is TGTGCCTGGACCGAAACAGGGGGGGCAGAAAAACTGTTTTTT. Amino acids: CAWTETGGAEKLFF.

This clone has more than one count but fewer than ten. V and J are TRBV5-6 and TRBJ2-5, with D perhaps TRBD1 or TRBD2 (5 bases each). Trimming left V 3 bases short and J 4 bases short, with 13 bases between. The CDR3 extends over 14 amino acids. Germline V lookup: CDR1 SGHDT, CDR2 YYEEEE. CDR3 sequence: CASSWVGDGETQYF. In DNA, the CDR3 is TGTGCCAGCAGCTGGGTGGGGGACGGAGAGACCCAGTACTTC.

The gene calls are TRBV7-9 and TRBJ2-3, with 10 bases matching TRBD2. Germline-derived CDR1 and CDR2 are SEHNR and FQNEAQ (reference sequence). V was clipped by 5 bases and J by 5 bases; unmatched bases: 7. CDR3 length: 15 residues. The CDR3 DNA follows: TGTGCCAGCAGCCCAGGCCAGCGGGGGGGAGATACGCAGTATTTT. Translating gives CASSPGQRGGDTQYF.

This chain links TRBV6-5 with TRBJ1-1; no firm D call. V was trimmed by 0 bases and J by 3 bases, leaving 14 bases between them. This CDR3 is built from 16 residues. Germline CDR1 MNHEY, CDR2 SVGAGI. DNA of the CDR3: TGTGCCAGCAGTTACTCGGCCACACCGCGGGACACTGAAGCTTTCTTT. It specifies CASSYSATPRDTEAFF.

By share, this clone counts as medium-sized (0.01 to 0.1%). The CDR3 coding sequence is TGTGCCAGCAGCTTATGGAGCCTACAGGGTACTGAAGCTTTCTTT. Translating it yields CASSLWSLQGTEAFF. The V gene is TRBV7-8, the J gene TRBJ1-1, with D perhaps TRBD1 (6 bases). CDR3 size: 15 residues. Germline loops: CDR1 SGHVS, CDR2 FQNEAQ. V shed 2 bases and J shed 5 bases, with 15 bases lying between them.